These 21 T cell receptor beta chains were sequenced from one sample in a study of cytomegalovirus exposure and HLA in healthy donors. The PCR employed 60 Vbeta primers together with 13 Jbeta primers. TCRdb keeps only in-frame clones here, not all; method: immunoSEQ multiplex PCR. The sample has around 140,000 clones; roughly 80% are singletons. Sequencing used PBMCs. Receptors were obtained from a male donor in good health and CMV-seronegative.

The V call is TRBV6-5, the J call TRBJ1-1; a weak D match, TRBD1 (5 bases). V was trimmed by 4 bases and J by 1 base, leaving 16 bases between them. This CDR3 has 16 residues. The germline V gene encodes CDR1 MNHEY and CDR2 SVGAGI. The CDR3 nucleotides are TGTGCCAGCAGTTCTCGGGCCAGGGCTGAGAACACTGAAGCTTTCTTT. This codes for CASSSRARAENTEAFF.

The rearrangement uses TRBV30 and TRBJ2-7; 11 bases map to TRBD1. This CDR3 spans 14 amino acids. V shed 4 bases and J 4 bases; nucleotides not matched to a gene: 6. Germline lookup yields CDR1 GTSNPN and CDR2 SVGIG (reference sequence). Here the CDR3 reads CAWMAGQGAYEQYF. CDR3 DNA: TGTGCCTGGATGGCCGGACAGGGGGCTTACGAGCAGTACTTC.

The CDR3, as DNA: TGTGCCAGCAGCCAGGCCGGACTGGGGCAAGAGACCCAGTACTTC. Protein sequence: CASSQAGLGQETQYF. The chain links TRBV14 to TRBJ2-5; a weak D match, TRBD2 (5 bases). In germline, CDR1 is SGHDN, CDR2 FVKESK. Trimming shortened V by 3 bases and J by 2 bases, and 13 bases separated the two germline ends. The CDR3 contains 15 residues. The entire variable domain, with the rest obtained from reference TRBV14 and TRBJ2-5, is as follows: EAGVTQFPSHSVIEKGQTVTLRCDPISGHDNLYWYRRVMGKEIKFLLHFVKESKQDESGMPNNRFLAERTGGTYSTLKVQPAELEDSGVYFCASSQAGLGQETQYFGPGTRLLVL.

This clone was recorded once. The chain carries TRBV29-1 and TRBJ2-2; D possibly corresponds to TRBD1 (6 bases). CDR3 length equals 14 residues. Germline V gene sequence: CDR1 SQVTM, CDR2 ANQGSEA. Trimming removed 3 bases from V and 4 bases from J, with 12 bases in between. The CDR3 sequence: CSVDLQGRTGELFF. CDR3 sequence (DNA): TGCAGCGTTGACCTACAGGGACGCACCGGGGAGCTGTTTTTT.

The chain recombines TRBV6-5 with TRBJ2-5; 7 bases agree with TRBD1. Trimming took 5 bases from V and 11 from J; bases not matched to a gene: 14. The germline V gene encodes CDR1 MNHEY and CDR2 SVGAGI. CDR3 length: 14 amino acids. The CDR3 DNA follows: TGTGCCAGCAGTCTTGGCCGACAGGGCTCGGAGCAGTACTTC. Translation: CASSLGRQGSEQYF.

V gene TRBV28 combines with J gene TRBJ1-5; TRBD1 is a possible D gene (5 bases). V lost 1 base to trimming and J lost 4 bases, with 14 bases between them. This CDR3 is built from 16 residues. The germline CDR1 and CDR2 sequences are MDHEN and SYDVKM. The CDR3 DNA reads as TGTGCCAGCAGTTTATTTGGCAGGGTGAAAAATCAGCCCCAGCATTTT. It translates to CASSLFGRVKNQPQHF.

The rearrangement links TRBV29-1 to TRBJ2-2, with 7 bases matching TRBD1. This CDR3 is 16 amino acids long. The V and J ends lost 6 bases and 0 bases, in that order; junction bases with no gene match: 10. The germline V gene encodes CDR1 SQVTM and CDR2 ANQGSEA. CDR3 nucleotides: TGCAGCGTAAAGGCCGGGACAGTTTCGAACACCGGGGAGCTGTTTTTT. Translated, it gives CSVKAGTVSNTGELFF.

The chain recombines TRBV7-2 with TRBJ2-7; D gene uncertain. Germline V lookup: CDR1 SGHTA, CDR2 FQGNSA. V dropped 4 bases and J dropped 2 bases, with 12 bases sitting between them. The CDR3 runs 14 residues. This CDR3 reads CASSSRLQPYEQYF. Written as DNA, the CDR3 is TGTGCCAGCAGCTCAAGACTCCAACCCTACGAGCAGTACTTC.

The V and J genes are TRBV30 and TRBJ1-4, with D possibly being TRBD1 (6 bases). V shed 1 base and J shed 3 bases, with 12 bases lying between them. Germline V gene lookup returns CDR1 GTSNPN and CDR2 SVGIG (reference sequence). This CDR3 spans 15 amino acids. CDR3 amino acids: CAWSAGEGANEKLFF. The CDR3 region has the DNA TGTGCCTGGAGTGCAGGGGAAGGGGCTAATGAAAAACTGTTTTTT.

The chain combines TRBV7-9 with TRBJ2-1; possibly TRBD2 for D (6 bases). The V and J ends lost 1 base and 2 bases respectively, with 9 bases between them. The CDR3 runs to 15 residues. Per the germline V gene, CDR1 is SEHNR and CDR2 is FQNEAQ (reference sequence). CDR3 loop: CASSLDGRAYNEQFF. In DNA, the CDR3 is TGTGCCAGCAGCTTAGACGGGAGAGCCTACAATGAGCAGTTCTTC.

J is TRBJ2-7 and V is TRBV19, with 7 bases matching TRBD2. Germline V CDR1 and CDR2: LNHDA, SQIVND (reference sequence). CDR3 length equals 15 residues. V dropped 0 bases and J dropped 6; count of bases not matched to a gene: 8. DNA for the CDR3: TGTGCCAGTAGTATAGATGGACTAGGTCCGGGCGAGCAGTACTTC. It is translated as CASSIDGLGPGEQYF.

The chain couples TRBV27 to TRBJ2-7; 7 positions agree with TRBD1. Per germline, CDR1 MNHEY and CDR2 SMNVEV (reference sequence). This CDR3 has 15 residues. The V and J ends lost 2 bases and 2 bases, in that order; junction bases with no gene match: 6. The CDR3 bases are TGTGCCAGCAGTTTAGGGGGACAGCACACCTACGAGCAGTACTTC. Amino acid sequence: CASSLGGQHTYEQYF.

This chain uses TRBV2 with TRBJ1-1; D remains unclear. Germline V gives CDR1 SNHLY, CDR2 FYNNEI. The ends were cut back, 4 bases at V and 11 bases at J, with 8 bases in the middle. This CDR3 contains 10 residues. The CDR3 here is CASSAGMAFF. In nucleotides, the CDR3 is TGTGCCAGCAGTGCGGGTATGGCTTTCTTT.

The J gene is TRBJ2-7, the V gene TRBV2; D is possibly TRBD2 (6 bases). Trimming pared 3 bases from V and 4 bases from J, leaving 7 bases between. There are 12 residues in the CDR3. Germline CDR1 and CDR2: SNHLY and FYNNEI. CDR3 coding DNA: TGTGCCAGCAGTGAGGCGGGGTACGAGCAGTACTTC. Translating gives CASSEAGYEQYF.

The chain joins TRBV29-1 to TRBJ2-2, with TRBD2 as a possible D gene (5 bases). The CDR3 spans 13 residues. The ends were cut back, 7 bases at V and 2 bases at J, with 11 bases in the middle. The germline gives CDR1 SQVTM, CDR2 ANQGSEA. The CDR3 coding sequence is TGCAGCGCCCAGCCGGGAAACACCGGGGAGCTGTTTTTT. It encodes CSAQPGNTGELFF.

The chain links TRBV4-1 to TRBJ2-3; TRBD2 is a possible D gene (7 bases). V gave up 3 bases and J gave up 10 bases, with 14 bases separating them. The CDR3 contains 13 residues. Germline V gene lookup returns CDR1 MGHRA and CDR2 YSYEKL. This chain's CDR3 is CASSHPLGGAQYF. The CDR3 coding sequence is TGCGCCAGCAGCCACCCCTTAGGGGGGGCGCAGTATTTT.

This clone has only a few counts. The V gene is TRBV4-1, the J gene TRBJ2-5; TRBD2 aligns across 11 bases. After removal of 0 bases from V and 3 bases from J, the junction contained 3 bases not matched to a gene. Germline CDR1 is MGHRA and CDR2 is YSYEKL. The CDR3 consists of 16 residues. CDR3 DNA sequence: TGCGCCAGCAGCCAAGATCAACTAGCGGGGGAAGAGACCCAGTACTTC. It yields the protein CASSQDQLAGEETQYF.

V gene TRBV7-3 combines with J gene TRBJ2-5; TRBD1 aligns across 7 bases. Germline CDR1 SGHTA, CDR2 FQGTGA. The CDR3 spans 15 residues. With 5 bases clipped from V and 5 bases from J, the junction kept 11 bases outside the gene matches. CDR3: CASSLTPTGTETQYF. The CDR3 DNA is TGTGCCAGCAGCCTCACCCCGACAGGGACCGAGACCCAGTACTTC.

The CDR3 loop reads CASNVPLGAATF. In DNA form, the CDR3 reads TGCGCCAGCAACGTACCCCTAGGGGCGGCCACCTTC. The chain is built from TRBV5-1 and TRBJ1-2, with a tentative D call TRBD1 (5 bases). The CDR3 has 12 amino acids. V lost 6 bases, J lost 13 bases, and 19 bases lay in between. Looked up from germline, CDR1 is SGHRS and CDR2 is YFSETQ.

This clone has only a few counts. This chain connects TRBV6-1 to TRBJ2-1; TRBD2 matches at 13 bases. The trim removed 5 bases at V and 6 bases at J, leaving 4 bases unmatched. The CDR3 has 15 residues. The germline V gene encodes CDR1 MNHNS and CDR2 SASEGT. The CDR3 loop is CASSLTSGGANEQFF. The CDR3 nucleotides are TGTGCCAGCAGTCTAACTAGCGGGGGGGCCAATGAGCAGTTCTTC.

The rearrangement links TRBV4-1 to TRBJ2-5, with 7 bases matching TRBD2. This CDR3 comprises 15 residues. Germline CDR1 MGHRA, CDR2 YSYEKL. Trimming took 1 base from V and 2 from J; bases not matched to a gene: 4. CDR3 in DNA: TGCGCCAGCAGCCAAGCCGGGACTATACAAGAGACCCAGTACTTC. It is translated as CASSQAGTIQETQYF.